One and the same sample provided the 16 T cell receptor beta chains below, sequenced in a study of shared clonotypes between healthy human individuals. Profiled with immunoSEQ multiplex PCR; TCRdb holds only in-frame clones, not every one. The data hold 2 million to 2.5 million clones, with approximately 95% observed a single time. The sample consisted of naive CD4+ T cells sorted from blood. The subset is: CD45RA+ positively selected. The receptors originated from a man aged 18 to 35 in good health.

This clone was observed once. The sample holds other DNA sequences that translate to the same CDR3. The rearrangement joins TRBV5-1 to TRBJ2-7; TRBD2 matches 7 bases. The germline V gene has CDR1 SGHRS and CDR2 YFSETQ. CDR3 length equals 14 residues. J lost 3 bases, V lost 2 bases, and 5 bases had no gene match. CDR3 bases: TGCGCCAGCAGCTTAGCGGGAAGGAGCTACGAGCAGTACTTC. It codes for CASSLAGRSYEQYF.

The chain has TRBV7-2 and TRBJ2-7, with D perhaps being TRBD1 or TRBD2 (5 bases each). Germline V CDR1 and CDR2: SGHTA, FQGNSA. The CDR3 is made up of 14 amino acids. V dropped 7 bases and J dropped 2 bases, with 15 bases sitting between them. This chain's CDR3 is CASTITGLTYEQYF. DNA of the CDR3: TGTGCCAGCACCATAACGGGGCTAACCTACGAGCAGTACTTC.

The rearrangement uses TRBV11-2 and TRBJ2-3; D is uncertain. The CDR3 loop spans 15 amino acids. CDR1 is SGHAT and CDR2 is FQNNGV in the germline V gene. Trimming left V 1 base short and J 0 bases short, with 8 bases between. In DNA, the CDR3 is TGTGCCAGCAGCTTAGTGGGCGTTAGCACAGATACGCAGTATTTT. Its translation: CASSLVGVSTDTQYF. Full variable domain (remainder filled in from reference TRBV11-2 and TRBJ2-3): EAGVAQSPRYKIIEKRQSVAFWCNPISGHATLYWYQQILGQGPKLLIQFQNNGVVDDSQLPKDRFSAERLKGVDSTLKIQPAKLEDSAVYLCASSLVGVSTDTQYFGPGTRLTVL.

This clone was seen only once. The chain combines TRBV18 with TRBJ2-7, with 10 nucleotides matching TRBD2. Looked up from germline, CDR1 is KGHSH and CDR2 is LQKENI. The CDR3 consists of 14 residues. V trimming: 6 bases; J trimming: 5 bases; junction bases outside the gene matches: 7. The CDR3 DNA sequence: TGTGCCAGCTCGCCGCTAGCGGGAGTGAACGAGCAGTACTTC. Protein: CASSPLAGVNEQYF.

V is TRBV7-2 and J is TRBJ2-5; no clear D. Trimming pared 3 bases from V and 7 bases from J, leaving 18 bases between. This CDR3 is built from 15 residues. The germline V gene has CDR1 SGHTA and CDR2 FQGNSA. This CDR3 reads CASSLSYYTAGTQYF. The CDR3 region has the DNA TGTGCCAGCAGCTTGTCTTACTACACCGCCGGGACCCAGTACTTC.

This sequence joins TRBV30 and TRBJ1-3, with TRBD1 identical over 9 bases. Unmatched junction bases numbered 0, after V lost 1 base and J lost 2 bases. The CDR3 is made up of 14 amino acids. CDR1 and CDR2 from the germline V gene are GTSNPN and SVGIG (reference sequence). CDR3 nucleotide sequence: TGTGCCTGGAGTGGGACAGGGGCTGGAAACACCATATATTTT. Its translation: CAWSGTGAGNTIYF.

This chain connects TRBV28 to TRBJ1-2; D is ambiguous. This CDR3 contains 16 residues. Deletions cut 5 bases from V and 4 bases from J, with 20 bases between. CDR1 and CDR2 (germline): MDHEN, SYDVKM. CDR3 sequence reads: CASSLLWEGPSYGYTF. The CDR3 DNA follows: TGTGCCAGCAGTCTCCTTTGGGAGGGCCCCTCCTATGGCTACACCTTC.

Points on this clone: Distinct nucleotide sequences in the sample also encode this CDR3. This sequence joins TRBV5-1 and TRBJ2-7; no clear D gene. There are 13 residues in the CDR3. V was cut by 0 bases and J by 2 bases, with 6 bases left in between. The germline V gene has CDR1 SGHRS and CDR2 YFSETQ. The CDR3 protein is CASSLEAAYEQYF. The DNA of the CDR3 is TGCGCCAGCAGCTTGGAGGCTGCCTACGAGCAGTACTTC.

About this clone itself: Other DNA sequences from this sample encode an identical CDR3 as well. The chain uses TRBV11-2 and TRBJ2-3; D is perhaps TRBD2 (5 bases). Germline values: CDR1 SGHAT, CDR2 FQNNGV. The CDR3 contains 13 residues. Trimming left V 11 bases short and J 0 bases short, with 12 bases between. The CDR3 loop reads CASRLASTDTQYF. The CDR3 nucleotides read TGTGCCTCTCGGCTAGCTAGCACAGATACGCAGTATTTT.

The chain couples TRBV28 to TRBJ2-7, with 8 bases that match TRBD2. From germline, CDR1 is MDHEN and CDR2 SYDVKM. V gave up 5 bases and J gave up 0 bases; unmatched junction bases: 12. CDR3 size: 17 residues. CDR3 DNA sequence: TGTGCCAGCAGTGCGCTGAACTTAGCGGGGAACTCCTACGAGCAGTACTTC. Encoded protein: CASSALNLAGNSYEQYF.

The chain links TRBV5-1 to TRBJ1-1; a weak D match, TRBD1 (5 bases). V shed 4 bases and J shed 4 bases, with 14 bases lying between them. Germline V CDR1 and CDR2: SGHRS, YFSETQ. The CDR3 length is 14 residues. In DNA, the CDR3 is TGCGCCAGCAGCGCATGGGACCCCGGCACTGAAGCTTTCTTT. Its translation: CASSAWDPGTEAFF.

The chain has TRBV27 and TRBJ2-1; D may be TRBD2 (6 bases). V shed 5 bases and J shed 6 bases, with 14 bases lying between them. CDR1 and CDR2 from the germline V gene are MNHEY and SMNVEV (reference sequence). The CDR3 is made up of 14 amino acids. The chain's CDR3 is CASSLLEGRNEQFF. The CDR3 DNA reads as TGTGCCAGCAGTCTTCTGGAGGGCCGCAATGAGCAGTTCTTC.

CDR3 coding DNA: TGTGCCAGCAAATCAGGACATAACAGCAATCAGCCCCAGCATTTT. Its translation is CASKSGHNSNQPQHF. This chain joins TRBV6-5 and TRBJ1-5; D perhaps matches TRBD1 (5 bases). The germline gives CDR1 MNHEY, CDR2 SVGAGI. V was clipped by 7 bases and J by 1 base, with 14 bases between them. The CDR3 has 15 amino acids.

This clone was observed once. The chain carries TRBV7-9 and TRBJ2-7; D remains unclear. V was pared by 5 bases and J by 0 bases, with 11 bases between. CDR1 is SEHNR and CDR2 is FQNEAQ in the germline V gene (reference sequence). The CDR3 length is 14 residues. CDR3 protein: CASSRGWSSYEQYF. The DNA for the CDR3 is TGTGCCAGCAGCCGCGGTTGGAGCTCCTACGAGCAGTACTTC. Variable domain in full (rest from reference TRBV7-9 and TRBJ2-7): DTGVSQNPRHKITKRGQNVTFRCDPISEHNRLYWYRQTLGQGPEFLTYFQNEAQLEKSRLLSDRFSAERPKGSFSTLEIQRTEQGDSAMYLCASSRGWSSYEQYFGPGTRLTVT.

CDR3 DNA: TGTGCCAGCAGTTTGGCAGGGGGAGGGAGCTATGGCTACACCTTC. Translated, it gives CASSLAGGGSYGYTF. This chain uses TRBV27 with TRBJ1-2; 7 nucleotides match TRBD1. Germline trimming cut 3 bases from V and 4 bases from J; bases unmatched to any gene: 8. CDR3 length: 15 amino acids. CDR1 is MNHEY, CDR2 SMNVEV, per germline (reference sequence).

J is TRBJ2-3 and V is TRBV7-2; 16 nucleotides agree with TRBD2. After removal of 3 bases from V and 1 base from J, the junction contained 4 bases not matched to a gene. The length of the CDR3 is 18 residues. Germline assignment: CDR1 SGHTA and CDR2 FQGNSA. CDR3 in DNA: TGTGCCAGCAGCTTGGGACTAGCGGGGGGGTACGGCACAGATACGCAGTATTTT. Amino acid sequence: CASSLGLAGGYGTDTQYF.